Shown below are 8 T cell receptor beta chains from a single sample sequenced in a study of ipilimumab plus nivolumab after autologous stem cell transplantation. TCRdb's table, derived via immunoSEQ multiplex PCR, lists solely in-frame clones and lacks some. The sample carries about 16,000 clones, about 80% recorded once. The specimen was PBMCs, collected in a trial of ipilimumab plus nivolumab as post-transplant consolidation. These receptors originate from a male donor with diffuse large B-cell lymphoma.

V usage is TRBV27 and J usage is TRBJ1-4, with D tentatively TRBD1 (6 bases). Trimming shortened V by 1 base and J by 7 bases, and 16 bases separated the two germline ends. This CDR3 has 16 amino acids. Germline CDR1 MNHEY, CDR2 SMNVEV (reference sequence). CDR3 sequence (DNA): TGTGCCAGCAGTTTATTGAACGGGGGGCGGGGTGAAAAACTGTTTTTT. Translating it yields CASSLLNGGRGEKLFF.

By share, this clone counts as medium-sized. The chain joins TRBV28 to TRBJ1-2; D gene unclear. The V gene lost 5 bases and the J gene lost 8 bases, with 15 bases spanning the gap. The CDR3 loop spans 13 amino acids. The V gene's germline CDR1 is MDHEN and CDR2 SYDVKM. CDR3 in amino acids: CASSPWTIWGYTF. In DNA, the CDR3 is TGTGCCAGCAGTCCATGGACCATTTGGGGCTACACCTTC.

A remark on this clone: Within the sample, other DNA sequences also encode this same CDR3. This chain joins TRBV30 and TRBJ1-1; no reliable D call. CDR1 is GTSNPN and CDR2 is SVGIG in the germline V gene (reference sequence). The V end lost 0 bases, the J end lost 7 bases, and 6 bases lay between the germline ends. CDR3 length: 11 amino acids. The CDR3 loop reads CAWSVLSEAFF. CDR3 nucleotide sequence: TGTGCCTGGAGTGTCTTAAGTGAAGCTTTCTTT.

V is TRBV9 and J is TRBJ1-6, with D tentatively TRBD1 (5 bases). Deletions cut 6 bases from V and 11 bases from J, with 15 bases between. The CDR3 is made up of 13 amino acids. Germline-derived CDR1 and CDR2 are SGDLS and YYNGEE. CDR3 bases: TGTGCCAGCACGTGGGGCGAGGAGCCACCCCTCCACTTT. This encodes CASTWGEEPPLHF.

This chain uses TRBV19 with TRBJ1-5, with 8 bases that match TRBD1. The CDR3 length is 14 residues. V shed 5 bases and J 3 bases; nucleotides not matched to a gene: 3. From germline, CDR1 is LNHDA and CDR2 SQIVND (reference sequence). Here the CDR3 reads CASSGQGINQPQHF. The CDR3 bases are TGTGCCAGTAGTGGACAGGGTATCAATCAGCCCCAGCATTTT.

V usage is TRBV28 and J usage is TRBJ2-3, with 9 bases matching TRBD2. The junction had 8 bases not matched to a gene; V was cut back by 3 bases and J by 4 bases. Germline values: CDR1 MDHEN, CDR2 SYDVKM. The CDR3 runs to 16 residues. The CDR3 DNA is TGTGCCAGCAGTTTTGTTGCGGGGGGGCCCCCAGATACGCAGTATTTT. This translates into CASSFVAGGPPDTQYF.

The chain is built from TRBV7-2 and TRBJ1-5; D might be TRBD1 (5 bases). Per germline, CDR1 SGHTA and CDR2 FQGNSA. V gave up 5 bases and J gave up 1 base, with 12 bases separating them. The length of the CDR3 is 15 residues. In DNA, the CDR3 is TGTGCCAGCAGCCCCCGCGGGGGAAGCAATCAGCCCCAGCATTTT. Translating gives CASSPRGGSNQPQHF.

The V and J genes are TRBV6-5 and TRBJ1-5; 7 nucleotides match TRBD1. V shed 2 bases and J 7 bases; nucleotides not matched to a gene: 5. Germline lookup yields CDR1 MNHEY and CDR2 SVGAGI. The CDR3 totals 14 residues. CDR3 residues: CASSYTGAGQPQHF. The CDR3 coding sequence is TGTGCCAGCAGTTACACAGGGGCGGGACAGCCCCAGCATTTT.